The rows below give T cell receptor beta chains drawn from one sample of a study of cytomegalovirus exposure and HLA in healthy donors. Sequenced by immunoSEQ multiplex PCR; TCRdb stores in-frame clones only, minus some. The sample shows roughly 50,000 clones, approximately 93% of them seen only once. Sample: PBMCs. The source of these receptors is a woman under 30 in good health and CMV-seropositive. Both conserved end residues are part of each CDR3. Each record gives: V gene, CDR3 protein.

TRBV28 | CASSTRWIAGLNTEAFF
TRBV13 | CASSEGYEQYF
TRBV2 | CASSDRQQSSGYTF
TRBV7-2 | CASSSAGLRQPQHF
TRBV10-1 | CASSEDGRAGEQYF
TRBV27 | CASSFHPTGDGYTF
TRBV19 | CASTSAQPQHF
TRBV7-9 | CASSLGGGSNQPQHF
TRBV6-6 | CASSSPDQGRPGELFF
TRBV11-2 | CASSLAFSGILQETQYF
TRBV6-6 | CASSYSARGTDTQYF
TRBV30 | CAGTGQATRGTGELFF
TRBV7-8 | CASSLVLAGGREQFF
TRBV29-1 | CSVPDRVRNTEAFF
TRBV7-2 | CASSLDGAYEQFF
TRBV2 | CASSLRGYSGANVLTF
TRBV30 | CAWSIMWQGKETQYF
TRBV21-1 | CASSGTGTGNSPLHF
TRBV5-6 | CASSLFLAKNIQYF
TRBV7-2 | CASSVEGSRRAFF
TRBV5-1 | CASSLGDFRGSYEQYF
TRBV9 | CASSGGTGVYNEQFF
TRBV19 | CASSTNPPGFKFNEKLFF
TRBV14 | CASSQDPRTSGGNEQFF
TRBV19 | CASSNRQGGDQPQHF
TRBV28 | CASSETGIQPQHF
TRBV6-1 | CASSESHSSAEAFF